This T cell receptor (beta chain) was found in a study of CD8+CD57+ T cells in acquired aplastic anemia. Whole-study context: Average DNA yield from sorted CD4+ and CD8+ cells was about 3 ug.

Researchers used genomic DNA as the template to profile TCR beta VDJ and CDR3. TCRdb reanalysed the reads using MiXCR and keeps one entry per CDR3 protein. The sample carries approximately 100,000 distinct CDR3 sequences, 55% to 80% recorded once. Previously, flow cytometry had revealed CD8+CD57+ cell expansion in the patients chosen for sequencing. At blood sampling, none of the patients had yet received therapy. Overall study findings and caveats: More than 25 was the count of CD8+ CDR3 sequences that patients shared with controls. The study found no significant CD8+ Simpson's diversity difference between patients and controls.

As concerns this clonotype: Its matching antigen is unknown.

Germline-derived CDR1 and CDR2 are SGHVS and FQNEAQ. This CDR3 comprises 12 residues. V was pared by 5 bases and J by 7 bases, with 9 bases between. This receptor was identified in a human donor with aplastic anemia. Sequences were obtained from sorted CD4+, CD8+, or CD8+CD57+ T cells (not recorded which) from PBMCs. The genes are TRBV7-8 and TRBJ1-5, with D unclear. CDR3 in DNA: TGTGCCAGCAGCCCTGGTAGGCAGCCCCAGCATTTT. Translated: CASSPGRQPQHF.